These 15 T cell receptor beta chains were all obtained from the same sample, sequenced in a study of technical replicates of blood from a handful of donors. Clones were read by immunoSEQ multiplex PCR, and TCRdb kept only the in-frame ones, dropping some. The table includes tens of thousands of clones, about 96% detected once. The sequenced material came from T cells isolated from PBMCs. Every receptor here comes from a human donor in good health.

This chain connects TRBV19 to TRBJ2-7; D possibly corresponds to TRBD1 (6 bases). V was shortened by 3 bases and J by 5 bases, with 11 bases between the two germline ends. Germline V CDR1 and CDR2: LNHDA, SQIVND (reference sequence). The CDR3 sequence is 13 residues long. The DNA for the CDR3 is TGTGCCAGTAGTATTTGGGGGCCCAACGAGCAGTACTTC. Translating gives CASSIWGPNEQYF.

This chain uses TRBV2 with TRBJ1-3; 9 bases align to TRBD1. V shed 6 bases, J shed 1 base, and the junction held 7 bases outside the gene matches. Germline values: CDR1 SNHLY, CDR2 FYNNEI. This CDR3 region has 16 residues. This chain's CDR3 is CASRGPGQGSGNTIYF. Here the CDR3 DNA reads TGTGCCAGCAGGGGGCCGGGACAGGGATCTGGAAACACCATATATTTT.

V gene TRBV6-5 combines with J gene TRBJ1-5; no firm D call. Germline CDR1 MNHEY, CDR2 SVGAGI. The CDR3 runs 15 residues. V gave up 7 bases and J gave up 0 bases, with 13 bases separating them. The CDR3 DNA follows: TGTGCCAGCACCCCGTTTTTATATAGCAATCAGCCCCAGCATTTT. This sequence encodes CASTPFLYSNQPQHF.

This clone was found once. The chain uses TRBV5-1 and TRBJ1-4, with a tentative D call TRBD1 (6 bases). The germline gives CDR1 SGHRS, CDR2 YFSETQ. Deletions cut 4 bases from V and 8 bases from J, with 12 bases between. There are 13 residues in the CDR3. The CDR3 reads CASSKQGREKLFF. In nucleotides, the CDR3 is TGCGCCAGCAGCAAACAGGGTCGAGAAAAACTGTTTTTT.

The rearrangement joins TRBV28 to TRBJ2-1, with 10 bases matching TRBD2. V dropped 4 bases and J dropped 4; count of bases not matched to a gene: 4. CDR1 and CDR2 from the germline V gene are MDHEN and SYDVKM. The CDR3 consists of 15 residues. Here the CDR3 DNA reads TGTGCCAGCAGTTACGGACTAGCGGCATACAATGAGCAGTTCTTC. It translates to CASSYGLAAYNEQFF.

CDR3 in amino acids: CASSLSRGITDTQYF. The CDR3 DNA is TGTGCCAGCAGTTTAAGTCGCGGTATCACAGATACGCAGTATTTT. The chain is built from TRBV28 and TRBJ2-3, with D hard to call. CDR3 length: 15 amino acids. Trimming took 2 bases from V and 2 from J, leaving 11 bases between them. CDR1 and CDR2 (germline): MDHEN, SYDVKM.

The rearrangement links TRBV10-3 to TRBJ2-7; 7 bases align to TRBD1. The germline CDR1 and CDR2 sequences are ENHRY and SYGVKD. The V segment lost 8 bases and the J segment 2 bases; nucleotides outside the gene matches: 12. This CDR3 is 15 amino acids long. CDR3 loop: CAIGEPQGTAYEQYF. CDR3 DNA sequence: TGTGCCATCGGCGAGCCGCAAGGGACAGCCTACGAGCAGTACTTC.

CDR3 DNA: TGTGCCAGCAGCTTGGACTTCAAGGATACGCAGTATTTT. It translates to CASSLDFKDTQYF. The chain carries TRBV5-4 and TRBJ2-3; D remains ambiguous. With 0 bases removed from V and 6 bases from J, the gap between germline ends came to 8 bases. Looked up from germline, CDR1 is SGHNT and CDR2 is YYREEE (reference sequence). The CDR3 is 13 residues long. The whole variable domain, filled in from reference TRBV5-4 and TRBJ2-3, reads ETGVTQSPTHLIKTRGQQVTLRCSSQSGHNTVSWYQQALGQGPQFIFQYYREEENGRGNFPPRFSGLQFPNYSSELNVNALELDDSALYLCASSLDFKDTQYFGPGTRLTVL.

This chain joins TRBV18 and TRBJ2-1; perhaps TRBD2 as D (5 bases). The germline gives CDR1 KGHSH, CDR2 LQKENI. V lost 2 bases, J lost 7 bases, and 12 bases lay in between. The CDR3 extends over 14 amino acids. The CDR3 loop is CASSPYPRENEQFF. The CDR3 nucleotides are TGTGCCAGCTCACCATACCCCCGGGAAAATGAGCAGTTCTTC. Based on the CDR3 plus reference TRBV18 and TRBJ2-1, the full variable domain is NAGVMQNPRHLVRRRGQEARLRCSPMKGHSHVYWYRQLPEEGLKFMVYLQKENIIDESGMPKERFSAEFPKEGPSILRIQQVVRGDSAAYFCASSPYPRENEQFFGPGTRLTVL.

The chain uses TRBV4-1 and TRBJ1-1; TRBD1 is a possible D gene (6 bases). Trimming stripped 1 base from V and 5 bases from J, with 26 bases between. Germline CDR1 MGHRA, CDR2 YSYEKL. The CDR3 runs to 19 residues. This CDR3 is CASSQVSGQKGGKGTEAFF. CDR3 bases: TGCGCCAGCAGCCAAGTATCAGGGCAGAAGGGGGGGAAGGGAACTGAAGCTTTCTTT.

This chain uses TRBV5-8 with TRBJ1-3; D is ambiguous. V was clipped by 4 bases and J by 0 bases, with 17 bases between them. Germline V gene sequence: CDR1 SGHTS, CDR2 YDEGEE. The CDR3 consists of 17 residues. The CDR3 is CASSPIRTGSSGNTIYF. Written as DNA, the CDR3 is TGTGCCAGCAGCCCTATTAGGACCGGGAGCTCTGGAAACACCATATATTTT.

The V gene is TRBV2, the J gene TRBJ2-7; TRBD1 matches 9 bases. The CDR3 extends over 13 amino acids. J gave up 6 bases and V 11 bases, and 11 bases lay outside the gene matches. Germline CDR1 reads SNHLY; CDR2 reads FYNNEI. CDR3 DNA sequence: TGTGCCGGCTCCGGGACAGGGACCGGCGAGCAGTACTTC. Protein product: CAGSGTGTGEQYF.

The gene calls are TRBV30 and TRBJ2-3; TRBD2 agrees at 7 bases. Germline V gene sequence: CDR1 GTSNPN, CDR2 SVGIG (reference sequence). V lost 0 bases, J lost 5 bases, and 5 bases stayed unmatched. The CDR3 length is 14 residues. The CDR3 loop is CAWSVGGRIDTQYF. The CDR3 nucleotides read TGTGCCTGGAGTGTGGGAGGGAGGATAGATACGCAGTATTTT.

The V gene is TRBV27, the J gene TRBJ1-1, with D possibly matching TRBD1 (5 bases). Germline values: CDR1 MNHEY, CDR2 SMNVEV (reference sequence). The CDR3 sequence is 15 residues long. The V gene lost 7 bases and the J gene lost 1 base, with 16 bases spanning the gap. CDR3 protein: CASTTSQTGNTEAFF. The DNA of the CDR3 is TGTGCCAGCACTACGTCCCAAACAGGGAACACTGAAGCTTTCTTT.

This clone occurred once. The genes are TRBV7-2 and TRBJ2-7, with D perhaps matching TRBD2 (6 bases). This CDR3 is 15 amino acids long. Germline-derived CDR1 and CDR2 are SGHTA and FQGNSA. V shed 1 base and J shed 2 bases, with 12 bases lying between them. The CDR3 loop reads CASSLVGSSTYEQYF. In DNA form, the CDR3 reads TGTGCCAGCAGCTTAGTCGGGAGCTCGACCTACGAGCAGTACTTC.